Below, one T cell receptor (beta chain) is given with its context. Its specificity is not known. These data belong to a study of identical twins. Study conclusions and caveats: Some out-of-frame alpha sequences were shared by twins, and these showed excess low generation probability.

MiXCR, run by TCRdb on the 5' RACE reads, gives a single entry per CDR3 protein. The sample holds roughly 480,000 distinct CDR3 sequences, roughly a quarter seen once. Germline loops: CDR1 SGHAT, CDR2 FQNNGV. V was cut by 0 bases and J by 6 bases, with 11 bases left in between. The CDR3 length is 14 residues. This sample was shared with a second study, whose subject was T cells expressing NK-cell markers. That source notes: The TCR beta repertoires originated in sorted CD3+CD56+NKG2C+, CD3+CD56+NKG2C- and CD3+CD56-NKG2C+ T cells. Dominant NKG2C+ clonotype frequencies of roughly 1.0-7.5% of CD8+ T cells were measured in roughly 6 donors. Similarly, these clonotypes led the CD3+CD56-NKG2C+ fraction as well in a handful of donors.

The chain uses TRBV11-2 and TRBJ1-2; D is uncertain. The TCR comes from a young woman in good health. The sequenced material came from CD4+ T cells sorted from blood. CDR3 in DNA: TGTGCCAGCAGCTTAGATGCCGGAACAAATGGCTACACCTTC. Translated, it gives CASSLDAGTNGYTF. The complete variable domain, with remaining parts taken from reference TRBV11-2 and TRBJ1-2, reads EAGVAQSPRYKIIEKRQSVAFWCNPISGHATLYWYQQILGQGPKLLIQFQNNGVVDDSQLPKDRFSAERLKGVDSTLKIQPAKLEDSAVYLCASSLDAGTNGYTFGSGTRLTVV.